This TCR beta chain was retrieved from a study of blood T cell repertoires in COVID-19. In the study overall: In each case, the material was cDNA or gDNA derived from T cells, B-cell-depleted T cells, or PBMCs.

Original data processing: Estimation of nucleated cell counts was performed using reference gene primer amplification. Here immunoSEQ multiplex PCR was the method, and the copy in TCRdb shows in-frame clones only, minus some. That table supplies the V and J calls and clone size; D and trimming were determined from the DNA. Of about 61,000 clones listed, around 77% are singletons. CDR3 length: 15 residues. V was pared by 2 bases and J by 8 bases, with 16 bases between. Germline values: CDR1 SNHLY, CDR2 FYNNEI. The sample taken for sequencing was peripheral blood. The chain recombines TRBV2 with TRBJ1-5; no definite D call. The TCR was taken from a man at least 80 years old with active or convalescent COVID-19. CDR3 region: CASSESTPTGKPQHF. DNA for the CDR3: TGTGCCAGCAGTGAATCTACCCCCACGGGGAAGCCCCAGCATTTT.